This TCR beta chain originates from a study of cytomegalovirus exposure and HLA in healthy donors. The CDR3 spans 15 residues. Germline CDR1 is ENHRY and CDR2 is SYGVKD. After removal of 6 bases from V and 3 bases from J, the junction contained 9 bases not matched to a gene. Primers included in the PCR were 60 Vbeta and 13 Jbeta primers. Data came from immunoSEQ multiplex PCR; TCRdb stores just in-frame clones and leaves some out. The sample lists about 130,000 clones; about 80% were seen once. This receptor was identified in a man in his forties in good health and CMV-seropositive. Sequenced input: PBMCs. The V call is TRBV10-3, the J call TRBJ1-1; 8 bases are shared with TRBD1. CDR3 nucleotides: TGTGCCATCAGCTTGCCGGGACAGGCTTACACTGAAGCTTTCTTT. It encodes CAISLPGQAYTEAFF.